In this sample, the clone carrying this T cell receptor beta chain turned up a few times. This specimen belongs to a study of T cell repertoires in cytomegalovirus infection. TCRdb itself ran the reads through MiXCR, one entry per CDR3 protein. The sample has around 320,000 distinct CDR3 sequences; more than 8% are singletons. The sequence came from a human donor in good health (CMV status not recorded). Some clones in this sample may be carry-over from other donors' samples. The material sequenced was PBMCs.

CDR3 coding DNA: TGTGCCAGCAGTTTAGGAGGAGGGGGGCTCCAAGAGACCCAGTACTTC. This sequence encodes CASSLGGGGLQETQYF. The chain is built from TRBV28 and TRBJ2-5; D is possibly TRBD1 or TRBD2 (6 bases each). The CDR3 runs 16 residues. CDR1 and CDR2 (germline): MDHEN, SYDVKM. Trimming removed 2 bases from V and 1 base from J, with 14 bases in between.